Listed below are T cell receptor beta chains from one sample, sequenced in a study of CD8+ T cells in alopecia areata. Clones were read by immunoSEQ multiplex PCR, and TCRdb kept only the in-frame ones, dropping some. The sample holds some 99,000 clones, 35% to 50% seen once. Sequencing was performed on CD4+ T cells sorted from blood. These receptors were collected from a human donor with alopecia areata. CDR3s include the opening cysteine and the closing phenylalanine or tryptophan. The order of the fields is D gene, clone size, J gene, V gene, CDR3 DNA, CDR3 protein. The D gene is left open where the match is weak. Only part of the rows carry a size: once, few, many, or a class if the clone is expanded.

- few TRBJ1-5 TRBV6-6 TGTGCCAGCAGTTCAGAGGGGCAGCGGCAGCCCCAGCATTTT CASSSEGQRQPQHF
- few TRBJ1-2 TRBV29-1 TGCAGCGTTCCCCCATCCCGCCAGACAGACAGTCAAAGAGACAGGCCCTATGGCTACACCTTC CSVPPSRQTDSQRDRPYGYTF
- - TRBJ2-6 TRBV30 TGTGCCTGGAGCGCCGGGGGTAGTGGGGCCAACGTCCTGACTTTC CAWSAGGSGANVLTF
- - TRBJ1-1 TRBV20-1 TGCAGTGCTCCCAGTTGGGATGAGGCTTTCTTT CSAPSWDEAFF
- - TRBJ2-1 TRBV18 TGTGCCAGCTCACCGGGACTCGATCAGTTCTTC CASSPGLDQFF
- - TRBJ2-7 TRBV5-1 TGCGCCAGCAGCTTGGAAGGTTACGAGCAGTACTTC CASSLEGYEQYF
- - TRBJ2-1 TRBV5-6 TGTGCCAGCAGTGTTCTTCGCAATGAGCAGTTCTTC CASSVLRNEQFF
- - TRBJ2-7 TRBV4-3 TGCGCCAGCAGCCAAGAAACAGATATCTACGAGCAGTACTTC CASSQETDIYEQYF
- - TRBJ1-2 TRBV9 TGTGCCAGCAGCCCTCCCGGGACCCTCTATGGCTACACCTTC CASSPPGTLYGYTF
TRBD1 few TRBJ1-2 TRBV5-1 TGCGCCAGCAGCATCTCCGGGACAGATGGCTACACCTTC CASSISGTDGYTF
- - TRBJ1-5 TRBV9 TGTGCCAGCAGCGTGGACGGCCAGGAGGATCAGCCCCAGCATTTT CASSVDGQEDQPQHF
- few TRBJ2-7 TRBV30 TGTGCCTGGAGTGTACACGGATACGAGCAGTACTTC CAWSVHGYEQYF
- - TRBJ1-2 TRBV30 TGTGCCTGGAGAAACTTCGGATATGGCTACACCTTC CAWRNFGYGYTF
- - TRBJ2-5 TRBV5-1 TGCGCCAGCGGAAACAGGGCGTCAGAGACCCAGTACTTC CASGNRASETQYF
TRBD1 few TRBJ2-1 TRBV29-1 TGCAGCGCCCACCTAGGACAGGGGATCAACAATGAGCAGTTCTTC CSAHLGQGINNEQFF
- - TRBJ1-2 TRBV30 TGTGCCTGGACCCACCGGCGGGCGGATGGCTACACCTTC CAWTHRRADGYTF
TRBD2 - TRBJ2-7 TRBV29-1 TGCAGCCAGTTAATACAGACTAGCGGGAGCTACGAGCAGTACTTC CSQLIQTSGSYEQYF
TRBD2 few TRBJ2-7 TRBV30 TGTGCCTGGGGCGGCGGGGGCTACGAGCAGTACTTC CAWGGGGYEQYF
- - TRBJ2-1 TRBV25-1 TGTGCCAGCAGTGATCAGGACGGCAATGAGCAGTTCTTC CASSDQDGNEQFF
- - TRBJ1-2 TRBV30 TGTGCCTGGAGTTCGAACCGTAACACCTTC CAWSSNRNTF
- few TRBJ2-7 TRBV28 TGTGCCAGCAGTCTAAACTACGAGCAGTACTTC CASSLNYEQYF
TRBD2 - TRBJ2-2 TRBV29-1 TGCAGCGTGGGGGGGATCGCGAACACCGGGGAGCTGTTTTTT CSVGGIANTGELFF
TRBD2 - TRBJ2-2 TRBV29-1 TGCAGCGTTGAAGGTGGGACTAGCGGGAGGTACGACACCGGGGAGCTGTTTTTT CSVEGGTSGRYDTGELFF
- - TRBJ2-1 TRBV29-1 TGCAGCGTTGTCAGCTACAATGAGCAGTTCTTC CSVVSYNEQFF
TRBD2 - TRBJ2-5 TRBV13 TGTGCCAGCAGCTTTGGTAGGCTAGCGGGGGCCAACCAAGAGACCCAGTACTTC CASSFGRLAGANQETQYF
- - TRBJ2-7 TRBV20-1 TGCAGTGCTACCCGCTCCTACGAGCAGTACTTC CSATRSYEQYF
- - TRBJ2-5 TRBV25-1 TGTGCCAGCAGTGGCTTTGCAGGAGCGGAGACCCAGTACTTC CASSGFAGAETQYF
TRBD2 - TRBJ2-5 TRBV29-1 TGCAGCGTGGGATTTAGCGGGGCGGAGACCCAGTACTTC CSVGFSGAETQYF
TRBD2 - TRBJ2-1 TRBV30 TGTGCCTGGAAAAAGGGCGGGAGAACCTACAATGAGCAGTTCTTC CAWKKGGRTYNEQFF
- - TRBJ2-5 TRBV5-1 TGCGCCAGCAGTCACCAAGAGACCCAGTACTTC CASSHQETQYF
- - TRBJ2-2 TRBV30 TGTGCCAGGCCCGCTAGTGCGAACACCGGGGAGCTGTTTTTT CARPASANTGELFF
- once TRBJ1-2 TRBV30 TGTGCCTGGAGTGTGGGAAACGTTTTTAACTATGGCTACACCTTC CAWSVGNVFNYGYTF
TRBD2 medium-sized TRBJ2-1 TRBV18 TGTGCCAGCTCACCCCGGACTAGATCCGATGAGCAGTTCTTC CASSPRTRSDEQFF
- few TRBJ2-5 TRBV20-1 TGCAGTGGGACAGTCCAAGAGACCCAGTACTTC CSGTVQETQYF
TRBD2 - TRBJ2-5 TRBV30 TGTGCCTGGAGCGGGGGGGCCGAGACCCAGTACTTC CAWSGGAETQYF
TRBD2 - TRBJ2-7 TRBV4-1 TGCGCCAGCCGGAATGGGATTAGCGGGAGACGCGAGCAGTACTTC CASRNGISGRREQYF
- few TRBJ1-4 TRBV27 TGTGCCAGCAGTCCCACAAGCGCAACTAATGAAAAACTGTTTTTT CASSPTSATNEKLFF
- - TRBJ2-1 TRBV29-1 TGCAGCGCCGGGGGTAGCGGTTACAATGAGCAGTTCTTC CSAGGSGYNEQFF
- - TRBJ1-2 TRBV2 TGTGCCAGCAGTTGGGAGCCCAACTATGGCTACACCTTC CASSWEPNYGYTF
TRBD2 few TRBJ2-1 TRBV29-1 TGCAGCGCCCAGGAGTGGCTAGCGGTTTACAATGAGCAGTTCTTC CSAQEWLAVYNEQFF
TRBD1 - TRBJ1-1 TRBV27 TGTGCCAGCACCAGAGGGGGACAGGGATCGAGGGCTGAAGCTTTCTTT CASTRGGQGSRAEAFF
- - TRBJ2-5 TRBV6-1 TGTGCCCACGCGAGACAGTATAGGGAGACCCAGTACTTC CAHARQYRETQYF
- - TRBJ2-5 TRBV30 TGTGCCTGGAGCCCCCCAGGTCGAGAGACCCAGTACTTC CAWSPPGRETQYF
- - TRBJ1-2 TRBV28 TGTGCCAGCAGTGAGGGCGACTATGGCTACACCTTC CASSEGDYGYTF
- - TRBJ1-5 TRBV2 TGTGCCAGCAGTGAAAGGCGGGTACAGCCCCAGCATTTT CASSERRVQPQHF
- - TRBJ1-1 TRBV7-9 TGTGCCAGCAGCTCACCCCCACAGAACACTGAAGCTTTCTTT CASSSPPQNTEAFF